The TCR beta chain described here comes from a study of T cells in Graves' hyperthyroidism and ophthalmopathy. Regarding the study as a whole: Most clonotypes expanded in the thyroid (above 0.001) were also present in blood.

In this sample, this clonotype turned up many times. The antigen remains undetermined. RNA transcripts yielded amplified TCR beta CDR3 regions. The TCR CDR3 first-round RT-PCR relied on the HTBI primer set. TCRdb re-called the multiplex PCR reads through MiXCR, storing one row per CDR3 protein. The sample carries around 340,000 distinct CDR3 sequences, roughly 17% recorded once. The source of the PBMCs was over 8.5 ml of fresh peripheral blood. Material for sequencing was blood. The receptor comes from a woman aged 30 to 39 with Graves' hyperthyroidism that later progressed to Graves' ophthalmopathy.

CDR3: CASNYIPGHDQPQHF. The CDR3 DNA reads as TGTGCCAGCAACTACATCCCGGGACACGATCAGCCCCAGCATTTT. The V and J genes are TRBV28 and TRBJ1-5; perhaps TRBD1 as D (6 bases). The CDR3 runs 15 residues. With 7 bases removed from V and 5 bases from J, the gap between germline ends came to 18 bases. The germline CDR1 and CDR2 sequences are MDHEN and SYDVKM.